This is a list of T cell receptor beta chains from one sample in a study of cytomegalovirus exposure and HLA in healthy donors. Method: immunoSEQ multiplex PCR; TCRdb's copy keeps in-frame clones and lacks some. The table has 140,000 or so clones, 70% to 80% seen once. Input material: PBMCs. These receptors were collected from a woman younger than 35 in good health and CMV-seropositive. CDR3s include the opening cysteine and the closing phenylalanine or tryptophan. A D gene is named only where the DNA matches it firmly. Clone size, where shown, is once, few, many, or a class for clones that have expanded.

size	V	J	D	DNA	CDR3
.	TRBV7-2	TRBJ1-6	TRBD1	TGTGCCAGCAGCTTAGAGGGACAGGGGAATTCACCCCTCCACTTT	CASSLEGQGNSPLHF
.	TRBV28	TRBJ1-2	.	TGTGCCAGCAGTTTAGCCGGGGGGCCCGGGGGCTATGGCTACACCTTC	CASSLAGGPGGYGYTF
.	TRBV5-4	TRBJ2-5	.	TGTGCCAGCAGCTTAATAGCACTAGAGACCCAGTACTTC	CASSLIALETQYF
.	TRBV6-1	TRBJ1-5	.	TGTGCCAGCAGTGAAGGACAAACCCAAAATCAGCCCCAGCATTTT	CASSEGQTQNQPQHF
.	TRBV7-2	TRBJ1-6	.	TGTGCCAGCAGCTCAGGGGTGGCGGGCTCACCCCTCCACTTT	CASSSGVAGSPLHF
.	TRBV30	TRBJ1-1	TRBD1	TGTGCCTGGAGTGTATTGTCAGGGGGAGCTTTCTTT	CAWSVLSGGAFF
.	TRBV13	TRBJ1-3	TRBD1	TGTGCCAGCATCCCTCGAACGGGACAGGGGGGGGTTTACTCTGGAAACACCATATATTTT	CASIPRTGQGGVYSGNTIYF
.	TRBV6-6	TRBJ2-4	TRBD1	TGTGCCAGCAGTTACCCGACAGGGCTAGCCAAAAACATTCAGTACTTC	CASSYPTGLAKNIQYF
.	TRBV6-5	TRBJ2-7	.	TGTGCCAGCAGTCTCCGTGGAGGCGAGCAGTACTTC	CASSLRGGEQYF
once	TRBV9	TRBJ1-2	TRBD1	TGTGCCAGCAGCATCCCCGGGACAGGCACCCATGGCTACACCTTC	CASSIPGTGTHGYTF
.	TRBV5-1	TRBJ1-3	TRBD1	TGCGCCAGCAGCCCGGTAACGGGGACAGGGGGAAACACCATATATTTT	CASSPVTGTGGNTIYF